These 31 T cell receptor beta chains were sequenced from one sample in a study of neoadjuvant anti-PD-1 for oral cavity cancer. Profiled with immunoSEQ multiplex PCR; TCRdb holds only in-frame clones, not every one. Counted here are 6,900 or so clones, about 70% occurring once; the ten biggest clones make up about 3.1%. The specimen comprised PBMCs, sampled before nivolumab (anti-PD-1) treatment. The receptor source for this set is a person between 40 and 80 years old with oral cavity squamous cell carcinoma.

The genes are TRBV10-3 and TRBJ1-5; D is undetermined. The CDR3 loop spans 12 amino acids. With 9 bases removed from V and 7 bases from J, the gap between germline ends came to 13 bases. The germline CDR1 and CDR2 sequences are ENHRY and SYGVKD. The CDR3 nucleotides are TGTGCCATGCCCTCTTCGGTACAGCCCCAGCATTTT. It encodes CAMPSSVQPQHF.

V is TRBV4-3 and J is TRBJ1-2, with 9 bases identical to TRBD1. The CDR3 has 15 residues. Trimming removed 4 bases from V and 3 bases from J; junction bases left unmatched: 6. Germline-derived CDR1 and CDR2 are LGHNA and YSLEER. This chain's CDR3 is CASSRQQGAHYGYTF. CDR3 nucleotide sequence: TGCGCCAGCAGCCGCCAACAGGGGGCCCACTATGGCTACACCTTC.

The chain carries TRBV6-6 and TRBJ1-1; D is ambiguous. CDR1 MNHNY and CDR2 SVGAGI come from the germline V gene (reference sequence). V was cut by 2 bases and J by 8 bases, with 15 bases left in between. The CDR3 sequence is 14 residues long. CDR3 protein: CASSYTGRSGEAFF. The CDR3 DNA reads TGTGCCAGCAGTTACACCGGGCGCAGTGGGGAAGCTTTCTTT.

This chain connects TRBV28 to TRBJ2-5; D possibly corresponds to TRBD2 (6 bases). Trimming took 3 bases from V and 3 from J, leaving 11 bases between them. CDR3 length equals 14 residues. In germline, CDR1 is MDHEN, CDR2 SYDVKM. The CDR3 DNA is TGTGCCAGCAGTTTGTTCGGGGGAAAAGAGACCCAGTACTTC. The encoded protein is CASSLFGGKETQYF.

The chain carries TRBV6-1 and TRBJ2-7; 10 nucleotides align to TRBD1. The CDR3 runs 15 residues. Trimming at V came to 5 bases and at J to 2 bases, leaving 6 bases not matched to a gene. The germline gives CDR1 MNHNS, CDR2 SASEGT. In nucleotides, the CDR3 is TGTGCCAGCAGTTCCGGGACAGGGGCTACCTACGAGCAGTACTTC. This codes for CASSSGTGATYEQYF.

In DNA form, the CDR3 reads TGCAGCGTTTTTCCTCCCGGGACAGGGGGTGTCACTGAAGCTTTCTTT. This gives the protein CSVFPPGTGGVTEAFF. V usage is TRBV29-1 and J usage is TRBJ1-1; TRBD1 matches at 11 bases. Germline loops: CDR1 SQVTM, CDR2 ANQGSEA. J was trimmed by 4 bases and V by 5 bases; bases with no gene match: 12. The CDR3 has 16 amino acids.

The rearrangement links TRBV11-3 to TRBJ2-3; no clear D. The CDR3 has 14 amino acids. Germline CDR1 reads SGHNT; CDR2 reads YENEEA. Deletions cut 6 bases from V and 0 bases from J, with 10 bases between. The CDR3 spells CASSSTASTDTQYF. In DNA, the CDR3 is TGTGCCAGCAGTTCGACCGCGAGCACAGATACGCAGTATTTT.

This sequence joins TRBV5-6 and TRBJ1-2; D is possibly TRBD1 (5 bases). The CDR3 has 14 amino acids. CDR1 and CDR2 from the germline V gene are SGHDT and YYEEEE. Trimming removed 0 bases at V and 3 bases at J, with 9 bases between. CDR3 protein: CASSLGREDYGYTF. DNA of the CDR3: TGTGCCAGCAGCTTGGGCAGGGAGGACTATGGCTACACCTTC.

This chain uses TRBV7-8 with TRBJ1-5; no definite D call. V lost 1 base to trimming and J lost 1 base, with 14 bases between them. This CDR3 spans 17 amino acids. Germline loops: CDR1 SGHVS, CDR2 FQNEAQ. Here the CDR3 reads CASSLGRRSGSNQPQHF. The DNA for the CDR3 is TGTGCCAGCAGCTTAGGCAGGAGGAGCGGAAGCAATCAGCCCCAGCATTTT.

This sequence joins TRBV11-2 and TRBJ2-1, with 11 bases aligning to TRBD2. Per germline, CDR1 SGHAT and CDR2 FQNNGV. The CDR3 covers 12 residues. V gave up 4 bases and J gave up 10 bases; unmatched junction bases: 0. CDR3 in DNA: TGTGCCAGCAGCTCTAGCGGGGGGGAGCAGTTCTTC. Translating it yields CASSSSGGEQFF.

This clone was picked up a small number of times. V usage is TRBV7-2 and J usage is TRBJ1-3, with D possibly TRBD1 on 5 matching bases. The CDR3 is 16 residues long. Germline V gene data show CDR1 as SGHTA and CDR2 as FQGNSA. V gave up 5 bases and J gave up 2 bases, with 16 bases separating them. CDR3 protein: CASSPQGQPTGNTIYF. In DNA, the CDR3 is TGTGCCAGCAGCCCGCAGGGTCAACCTACTGGAAACACCATATATTTT.

This chain links TRBV4-3 with TRBJ2-5; TRBD1 matches at 11 bases. V shed 0 bases and J 5 bases; nucleotides not matched to a gene: 8. Germline V gene data show CDR1 as LGHNA and CDR2 as YSLEER. The CDR3 consists of 17 residues. The CDR3 here is CASSQERGQGAGETQYF. The DNA for the CDR3 is TGCGCCAGCAGCCAAGAACGAGGACAGGGGGCCGGGGAGACCCAGTACTTC.

The J gene is TRBJ2-1, the V gene TRBV5-4; 10 bases match TRBD2. Unmatched junction bases numbered 8, after V lost 2 bases and J lost 9 bases. CDR1 is SGHNT and CDR2 is YYREEE in the germline V gene (reference sequence). CDR3 length: 15 residues. The CDR3 coding sequence is TGTGCCAGCAGCTTCAGTAGCGGGGGGTTTGGTGAGCAGTTCTTC. Translated, it gives CASSFSSGGFGEQFF.

V gene TRBV15 combines with J gene TRBJ1-1; possible D gene TRBD1, 5 bases. The germline V and J ends were trimmed by 0 bases and 4 bases, with 9 bases remaining between them. Germline CDR1 LNHNV, CDR2 YYDKDF (reference sequence). The CDR3 is 14 residues long. CDR3 in amino acids: CATSRDLGATEAFF. In DNA, the CDR3 is TGTGCCACCAGCAGAGATCTCGGGGCCACTGAAGCTTTCTTT.

The chain links TRBV7-2 to TRBJ2-5; 14 nucleotides match TRBD2. Germline loops: CDR1 SGHTA, CDR2 FQGNSA. CDR3 size: 17 residues. With V trimmed by 1 base and J by 1 base, 2 bases remained unmatched. CDR3 sequence (DNA): TGTGCCAGCAGCTTAGGGACTAGCGGGGGGCCCCAAGAGACCCAGTACTTC. This translates into CASSLGTSGGPQETQYF.

This clone was counted a single time. This rearrangement joins TRBV10-3 to TRBJ2-5; D might be TRBD1 or TRBD2, each matching 5 bases. CDR1 and CDR2 (germline): ENHRY, SYGVKD. The V and J ends lost 3 bases and 4 bases respectively, with 9 bases between them. The CDR3 is made up of 13 amino acids. CDR3 in amino acids: CAISDKGRETQYF. CDR3 DNA sequence: TGTGCCATCAGTGACAAGGGGAGAGAGACCCAGTACTTC.

The chain is built from TRBV5-1 and TRBJ2-2; perhaps D is TRBD1 or TRBD2 (5 bases each). V was pared by 0 bases and J by 1 base, with 16 bases between. The germline V gene has CDR1 SGHRS and CDR2 YFSETQ. This CDR3 has 18 amino acids. The CDR3 loop reads CASSLGPQRGVNTGELFF. The CDR3 nucleotides are TGCGCCAGCAGCTTGGGGCCCCAGAGGGGCGTGAACACCGGGGAGCTGTTTTTT.

CDR3 protein: CASSFLAGGGETQYF. DNA of the CDR3: TGTGCCAGCAGCTTCTTAGCGGGGGGCGGAGAGACCCAGTACTTC. V usage is TRBV7-2 and J usage is TRBJ2-5, with 10 bases fitting TRBD2. Trimming removed 3 bases from V and 4 bases from J; junction bases left unmatched: 5. CDR3 size: 15 residues. Germline loops: CDR1 SGHTA, CDR2 FQGNSA.

The chain carries TRBV15 and TRBJ2-3, with a tentative D call TRBD2 (5 bases). The CDR3 has 14 residues. CDR1 is LNHNV and CDR2 is YYDKDF in the germline V gene (reference sequence). With 3 bases removed from V and 6 bases from J, the gap between germline ends came to 13 bases. The CDR3 DNA sequence: TGTGCCACCAGCAGTTTAGCGCTTAGCGATACGCAGTATTTT. As protein: CATSSLALSDTQYF. Drawing the rest from reference TRBV15 and TRBJ2-3, the complete variable domain is DAMVIQNPRYQVTQFGKPVTLSCSQTLNHNVMYWYQQKSSQAPKLLFHYYDKDFNNEADTPDNFQSRRPNTSFCFLDIRSPGLGDTAMYLCATSSLALSDTQYFGPGTRLTVL.

This chain connects TRBV30 to TRBJ2-1, with 12 bases identical to TRBD2. Germline V gives CDR1 GTSNPN, CDR2 SVGIG (reference sequence). V gave up 2 bases and J gave up 8 bases; unmatched junction bases: 13. This CDR3 is built from 17 residues. The CDR3 DNA sequence: TGTGCCTGGAGTTCAACCCGGACTAGCGGGGTTGGTGATGAGCAGTTCTTC. Translation gives CAWSSTRTSGVGDEQFF.

The chain combines TRBV28 with TRBJ2-1; 10 bases are shared with TRBD1. The J segment lost 3 bases and the V segment lost 5 bases, leaving 4 bases of the junction unmatched. There are 15 residues in the CDR3. Germline assignment: CDR1 MDHEN and CDR2 SYDVKM. CDR3 region: CASSRQGAYYNEQFF. DNA of the CDR3: TGTGCCAGCAGTCGACAGGGGGCATACTACAATGAGCAGTTCTTC.

The sample holds a few counts of this clone. The chain's CDR3 is CASSLEGQSSYEQYF. In nucleotides, the CDR3 is TGTGCCAGCAGCTTAGAAGGCCAGAGCTCCTACGAGCAGTACTTC. The rearrangement links TRBV7-8 to TRBJ2-7; D remains unclear. Germline V CDR1 and CDR2: SGHVS, FQNEAQ. The CDR3 has 15 residues. V lost 1 base and J lost 0, with 10 bases in between.

This chain uses TRBV5-8 with TRBJ1-4, with D uncertain. Germline values: CDR1 SGHTS, CDR2 YDEGEE. This CDR3 has 15 amino acids. V shed 4 bases and J shed 7 bases, with 17 bases lying between them. In nucleotides, the CDR3 is TGTGCCAGCAGCACTGGACTCGGCGGTACTGAAAAACTGTTTTTT. Translation: CASSTGLGGTEKLFF. Based on the CDR3 plus reference TRBV5-8 and TRBJ1-4, the full variable domain is EAGVTQSPTHLIKTRGQQATLRCSPISGHTSVYWYQQALGLGLQFLLWYDEGEERNRGNFPPRFSGRQFPNYSSELNVNALELEDSALYLCASSTGLGGTEKLFFGSGTQLSVL.

The V and J genes are TRBV7-2 and TRBJ1-6, with D possibly matching TRBD1 (6 bases). In germline, CDR1 is SGHTA, CDR2 FQGNSA. CDR3 length equals 16 residues. V dropped 0 bases and J dropped 10 bases, with 16 bases sitting between them. CDR3 region: CASSLATGMKESPLHF. The CDR3 coding sequence is TGTGCCAGCAGCTTAGCTACAGGGATGAAGGAGTCACCCCTCCACTTT.

The V gene is TRBV28, the J gene TRBJ2-7; D is unresolved. In germline, CDR1 is MDHEN, CDR2 SYDVKM. Deletions cut 6 bases from V and 0 bases from J, with 6 bases between. The length of the CDR3 is 12 residues. DNA of the CDR3: TGTGCCAGCAGGCGCTCCTCCTACGAGCAGTACTTC. Translated, it gives CASRRSSYEQYF.

The V call is TRBV5-1, the J call TRBJ2-5, with D perhaps TRBD2 (5 bases). This CDR3 is 14 amino acids long. Germline values: CDR1 SGHRS, CDR2 YFSETQ. V gave up 7 bases and J gave up 1 base, with 14 bases separating them. CDR3 protein: CASGPGSSQETQYF. Written as DNA, the CDR3 is TGCGCCAGCGGTCCGGGGTCAAGCCAAGAGACCCAGTACTTC.

The chain uses TRBV5-4 and TRBJ1-3; the D gene is possibly TRBD1 (6 bases). This CDR3 comprises 15 residues. The ends were cut back, 4 bases at V and 0 bases at J, with 11 bases in the middle. Germline V gene lookup returns CDR1 SGHNT and CDR2 YYREEE (reference sequence). This CDR3 reads CASSHDRSSGNTIYF. The CDR3 DNA reads TGTGCCAGCAGCCATGACAGGTCCTCTGGAAACACCATATATTTT.

This clone was recorded only once. The V call is TRBV6-5, the J call TRBJ1-1; 8 positions agree with TRBD1. The germline V gene encodes CDR1 MNHEY and CDR2 SVGAGI. The V segment lost 5 bases and the J segment 5 bases; nucleotides outside the gene matches: 7. The CDR3 is 14 residues long. CDR3 amino acids: CASSTQGVGTEAFF. The CDR3 region has the DNA TGTGCCAGCAGTACACAGGGGGTGGGAACTGAAGCTTTCTTT.

V gene TRBV5-4 combines with J gene TRBJ1-1; possibly TRBD1 for D (5 bases). The V end was cut by 4 bases, the J end by 4 bases, with 17 bases between. Per the germline V gene, CDR1 is SGHNT and CDR2 is YYREEE (reference sequence). This CDR3 is 15 amino acids long. CDR3: CASSPRRGRGTEAFF. The CDR3, as DNA: TGTGCCAGCAGCCCACGACGAGGGAGGGGCACTGAAGCTTTCTTT.

The V and J genes are TRBV11-2 and TRBJ2-7; D is perhaps TRBD2 (5 bases). V dropped 3 bases and J dropped 7 bases, with 16 bases sitting between them. Germline CDR1 is SGHAT and CDR2 is FQNNGV. The CDR3 covers 14 residues. As DNA, the CDR3 is TGTGCCAGCAGCTTTACGGACTCCGATAGGGAGCAGTACTTC. Protein product: CASSFTDSDREQYF.

The rearrangement joins TRBV28 to TRBJ1-2; D perhaps matches TRBD1 (5 bases). Germline V gives CDR1 MDHEN, CDR2 SYDVKM. Trimming removed 2 bases at V and 4 bases at J, with 11 bases between. CDR3 length: 14 residues. In DNA, the CDR3 is TGTGCCAGCAGTTTAGGGGCAGGGCTCTATGGCTACACCTTC. Amino acids: CASSLGAGLYGYTF.